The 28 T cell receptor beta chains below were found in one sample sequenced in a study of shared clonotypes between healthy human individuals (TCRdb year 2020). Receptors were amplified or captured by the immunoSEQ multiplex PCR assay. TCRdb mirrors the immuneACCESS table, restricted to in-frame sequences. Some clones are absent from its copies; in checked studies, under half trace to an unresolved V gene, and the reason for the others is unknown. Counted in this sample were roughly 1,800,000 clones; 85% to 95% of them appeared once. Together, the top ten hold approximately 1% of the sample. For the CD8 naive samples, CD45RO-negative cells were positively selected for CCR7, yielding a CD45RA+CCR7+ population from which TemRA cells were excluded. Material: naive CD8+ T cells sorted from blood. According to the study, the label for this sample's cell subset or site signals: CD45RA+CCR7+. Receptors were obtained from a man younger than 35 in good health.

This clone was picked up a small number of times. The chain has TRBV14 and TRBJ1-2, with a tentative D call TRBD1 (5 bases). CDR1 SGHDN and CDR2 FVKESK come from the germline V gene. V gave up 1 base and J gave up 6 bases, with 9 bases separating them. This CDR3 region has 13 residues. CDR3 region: CASSQGGWDGYTF. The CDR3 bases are TGTGCCAGCAGCCAAGGGGGCTGGGATGGCTACACCTTC.

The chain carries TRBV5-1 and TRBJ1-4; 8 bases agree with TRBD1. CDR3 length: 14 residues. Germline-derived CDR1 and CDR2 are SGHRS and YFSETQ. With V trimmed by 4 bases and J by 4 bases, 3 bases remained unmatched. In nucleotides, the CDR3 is TGCGCCAGCAGCCAGGGGGCAAGTAATGAAAAACTGTTTTTT. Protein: CASSQGASNEKLFF.

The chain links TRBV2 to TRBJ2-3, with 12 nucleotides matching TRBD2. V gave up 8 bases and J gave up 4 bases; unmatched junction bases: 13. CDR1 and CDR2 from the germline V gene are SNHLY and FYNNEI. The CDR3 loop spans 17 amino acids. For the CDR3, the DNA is TGTGCCAGCTCCGATCCGACTAGCGGGAGTTGGGCAGATACGCAGTATTTT. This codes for CASSDPTSGSWADTQYF.

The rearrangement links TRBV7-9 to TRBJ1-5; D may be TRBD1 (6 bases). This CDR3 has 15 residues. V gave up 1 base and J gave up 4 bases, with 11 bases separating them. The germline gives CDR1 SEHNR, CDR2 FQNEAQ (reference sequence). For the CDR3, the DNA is TGTGCCAGCAGCTTAGGGCGGGACAATAATCAGCCCCAGCATTTT. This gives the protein CASSLGRDNNQPQHF.

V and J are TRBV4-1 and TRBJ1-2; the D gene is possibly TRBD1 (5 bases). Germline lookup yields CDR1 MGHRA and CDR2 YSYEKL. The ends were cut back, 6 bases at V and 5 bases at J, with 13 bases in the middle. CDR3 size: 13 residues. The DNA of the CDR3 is TGCGCCAGCAGGCCGACAGAGGGATATGGCTACACCTTC. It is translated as CASRPTEGYGYTF.

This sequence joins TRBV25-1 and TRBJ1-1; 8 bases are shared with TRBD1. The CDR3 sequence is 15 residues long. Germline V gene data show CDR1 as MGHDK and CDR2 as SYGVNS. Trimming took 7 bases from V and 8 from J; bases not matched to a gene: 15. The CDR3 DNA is TGTGCCAGCACTGGCAGGACAGGGATACTTTCAGAAGCTTTCTTT. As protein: CASTGRTGILSEAFF.

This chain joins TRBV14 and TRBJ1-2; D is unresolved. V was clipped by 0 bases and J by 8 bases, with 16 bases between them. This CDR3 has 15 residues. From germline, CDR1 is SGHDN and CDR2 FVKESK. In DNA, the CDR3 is TGTGCCAGCAGCCAAGATAGATCGGATTCACCAGGCTACACCTTC. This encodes CASSQDRSDSPGYTF.

The CDR3 reads CASSFTGAYNEQFF. The CDR3 DNA reads TGTGCCAGCAGCTTCACAGGGGCCTACAATGAGCAGTTCTTC. This sequence joins TRBV7-3 and TRBJ2-1; TRBD1 agrees at 7 bases. V lost 3 bases, J lost 2 bases, and 1 base stayed unmatched. Germline loops: CDR1 SGHTA, CDR2 FQGTGA. The CDR3 has 14 residues.

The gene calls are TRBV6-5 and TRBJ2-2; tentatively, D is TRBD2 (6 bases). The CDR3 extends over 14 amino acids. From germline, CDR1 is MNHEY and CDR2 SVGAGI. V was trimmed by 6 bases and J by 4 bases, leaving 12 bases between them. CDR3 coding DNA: TGTGCCAGCAGCCCGGGAGTATTCACCGGGGAGCTGTTTTTT. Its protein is CASSPGVFTGELFF.

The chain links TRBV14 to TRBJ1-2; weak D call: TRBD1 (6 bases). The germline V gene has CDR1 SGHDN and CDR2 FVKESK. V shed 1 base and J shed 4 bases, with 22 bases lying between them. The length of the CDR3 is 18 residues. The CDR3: CASSQGGLGASPSYGYTF. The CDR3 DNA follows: TGTGCCAGCAGCCAAGGGGGATTGGGGGCTTCGCCTTCCTATGGCTACACCTTC.

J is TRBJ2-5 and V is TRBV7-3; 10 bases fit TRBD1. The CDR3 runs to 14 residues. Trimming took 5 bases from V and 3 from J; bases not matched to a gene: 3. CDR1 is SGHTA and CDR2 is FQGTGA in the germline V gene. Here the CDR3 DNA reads TGTGCCAGCAGCCCAGGGACAGGGGAAGAGACCCAGTACTTC. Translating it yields CASSPGTGEETQYF.

CDR3 residues: CASSLDNGGSYEQYF. The CDR3 region has the DNA TGTGCCAGCAGTTTAGATAACGGGGGCTCCTACGAGCAGTACTTC. V usage is TRBV27 and J usage is TRBJ2-7, with D possibly being TRBD2 (6 bases). The CDR3 is 15 amino acids. Per germline, CDR1 MNHEY and CDR2 SMNVEV (reference sequence). Trimming took off 2 bases at V and 0 bases at J, with 11 bases between the two ends.

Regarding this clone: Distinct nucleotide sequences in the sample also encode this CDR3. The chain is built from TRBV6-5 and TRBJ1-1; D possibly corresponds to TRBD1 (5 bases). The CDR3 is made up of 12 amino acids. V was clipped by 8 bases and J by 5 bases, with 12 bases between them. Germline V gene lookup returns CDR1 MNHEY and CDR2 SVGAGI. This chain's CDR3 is CASGRRGTEAFF. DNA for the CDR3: TGTGCCAGCGGCCGGCGGGGGACTGAAGCTTTCTTT.

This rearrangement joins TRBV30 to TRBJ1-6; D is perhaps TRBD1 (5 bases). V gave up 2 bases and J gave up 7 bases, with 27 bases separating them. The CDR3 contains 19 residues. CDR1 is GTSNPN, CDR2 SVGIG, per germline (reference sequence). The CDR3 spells CAWSYRVGRFWQGNSPLHF. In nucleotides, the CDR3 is TGTGCCTGGAGTTACCGGGTGGGACGCTTTTGGCAGGGCAATTCACCCCTCCACTTT.

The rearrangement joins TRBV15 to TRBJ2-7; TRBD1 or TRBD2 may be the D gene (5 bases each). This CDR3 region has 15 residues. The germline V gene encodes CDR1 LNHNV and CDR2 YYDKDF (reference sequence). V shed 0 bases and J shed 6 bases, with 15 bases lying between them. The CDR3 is CATSRDWIEGREQYF. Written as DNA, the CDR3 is TGTGCCACCAGCAGAGATTGGATTGAGGGGCGCGAGCAGTACTTC.

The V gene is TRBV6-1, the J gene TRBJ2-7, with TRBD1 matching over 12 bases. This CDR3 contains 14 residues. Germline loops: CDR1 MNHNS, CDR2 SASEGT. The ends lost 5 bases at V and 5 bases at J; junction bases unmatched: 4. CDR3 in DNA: TGTGCCAGCAGTTTCGGGACAGGGGGCGACGAGCAGTACTTC. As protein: CASSFGTGGDEQYF.

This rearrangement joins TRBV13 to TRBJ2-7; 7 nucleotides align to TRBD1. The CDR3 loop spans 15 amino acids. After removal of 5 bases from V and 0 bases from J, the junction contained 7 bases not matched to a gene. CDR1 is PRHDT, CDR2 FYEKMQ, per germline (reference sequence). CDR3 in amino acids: CASSQGVAGSYEQYF. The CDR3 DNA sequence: TGTGCCAGCAGCCAGGGGGTAGCAGGCTCCTACGAGCAGTACTTC.

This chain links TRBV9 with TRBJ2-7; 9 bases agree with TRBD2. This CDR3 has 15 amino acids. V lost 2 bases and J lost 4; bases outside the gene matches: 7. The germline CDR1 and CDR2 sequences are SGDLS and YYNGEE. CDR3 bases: TGTGCCAGCAGCGTCGATAGCGGGGGACTTTACGAGCAGTACTTC. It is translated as CASSVDSGGLYEQYF.

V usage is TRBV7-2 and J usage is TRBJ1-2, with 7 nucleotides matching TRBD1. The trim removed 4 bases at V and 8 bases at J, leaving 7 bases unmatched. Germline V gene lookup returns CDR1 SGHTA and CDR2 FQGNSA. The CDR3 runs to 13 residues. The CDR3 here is CASSYDRARGYTF. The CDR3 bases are TGTGCCAGCAGCTATGACAGGGCTCGCGGCTACACCTTC.

The CDR3 is CASSYSEAARYGYTF. CDR3 in DNA: TGTGCCAGCAGTTACTCCGAGGCTGCTAGATATGGCTACACCTTC. The chain joins TRBV6-5 to TRBJ1-2; D is unclear. Germline-derived CDR1 and CDR2 are MNHEY and SVGAGI. Trimming took 0 bases from V and 5 from J, leaving 13 bases between them. The CDR3 consists of 15 residues.

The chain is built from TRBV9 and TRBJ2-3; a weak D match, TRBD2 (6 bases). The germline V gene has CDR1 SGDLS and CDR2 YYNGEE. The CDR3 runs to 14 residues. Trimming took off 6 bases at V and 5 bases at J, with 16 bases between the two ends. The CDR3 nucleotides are TGTGCCAGCACCACAGGCGGGGTGGTAGATACGCAGTATTTT. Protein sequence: CASTTGGVVDTQYF.

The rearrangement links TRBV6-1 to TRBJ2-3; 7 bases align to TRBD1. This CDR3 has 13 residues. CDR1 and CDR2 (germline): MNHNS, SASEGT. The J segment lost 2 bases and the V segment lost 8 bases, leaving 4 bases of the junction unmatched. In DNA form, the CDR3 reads TGTGCCAGCCTAGAGGGGGCCACAGATACGCAGTATTTT. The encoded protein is CASLEGATDTQYF.

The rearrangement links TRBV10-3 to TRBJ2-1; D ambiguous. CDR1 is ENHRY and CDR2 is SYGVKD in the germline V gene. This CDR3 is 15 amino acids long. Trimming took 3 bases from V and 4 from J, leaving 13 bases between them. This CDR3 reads CAISETLASYNEQFF. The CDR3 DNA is TGTGCCATCAGTGAAACCCTGGCTTCTTACAATGAGCAGTTCTTC.

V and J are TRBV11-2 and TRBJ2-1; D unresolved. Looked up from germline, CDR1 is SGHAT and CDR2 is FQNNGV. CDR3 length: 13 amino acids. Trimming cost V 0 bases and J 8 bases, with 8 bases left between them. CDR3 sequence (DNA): TGTGCCAGCAGCTTAGAAGGGTCCCATGAGCAGTTCTTC. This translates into CASSLEGSHEQFF.

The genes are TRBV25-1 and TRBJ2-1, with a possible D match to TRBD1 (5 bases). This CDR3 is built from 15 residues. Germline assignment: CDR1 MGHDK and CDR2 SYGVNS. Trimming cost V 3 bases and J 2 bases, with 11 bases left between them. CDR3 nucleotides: TGTGCCAGCAGTGAGACTCAGGGTCCCTACAATGAGCAGTTCTTC. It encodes CASSETQGPYNEQFF.

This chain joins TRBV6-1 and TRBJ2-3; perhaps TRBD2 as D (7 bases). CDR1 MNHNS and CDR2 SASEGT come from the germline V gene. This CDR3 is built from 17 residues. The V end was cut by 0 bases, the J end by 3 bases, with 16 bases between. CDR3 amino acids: CASSEAPWGGRTDTQYF. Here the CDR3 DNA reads TGTGCCAGCAGTGAAGCCCCCTGGGGGGGGCGAACAGATACGCAGTATTTT.

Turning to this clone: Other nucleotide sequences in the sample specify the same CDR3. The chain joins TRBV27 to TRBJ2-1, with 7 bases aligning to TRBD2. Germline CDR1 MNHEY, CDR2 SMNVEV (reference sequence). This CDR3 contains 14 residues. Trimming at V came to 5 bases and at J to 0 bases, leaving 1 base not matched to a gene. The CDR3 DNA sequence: TGTGCCAGCAGTGCGGGAGTCTCCTACAATGAGCAGTTCTTC. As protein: CASSAGVSYNEQFF.

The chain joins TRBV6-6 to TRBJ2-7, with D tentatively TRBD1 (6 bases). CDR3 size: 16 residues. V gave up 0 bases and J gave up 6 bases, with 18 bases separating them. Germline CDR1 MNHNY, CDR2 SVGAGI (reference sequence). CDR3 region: CASSYSPGTNRVEQYF. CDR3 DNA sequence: TGTGCCAGCAGTTACTCGCCAGGAACCAACAGGGTCGAGCAGTACTTC.